This TCR beta chain was sequenced in a study of blood T cell repertoires in COVID-19. Turning to the study itself: Samples taken during acute and convalescent COVID-19 were collected in the United States, Italy and Spain. Sources were T cells, B-cell-depleted T cells, or PBMCs; the material itself was cDNA or gDNA.

Germline V gene data show CDR1 as ENHRY and CDR2 as SYGVKD. This CDR3 is built from 12 residues. V was cut by 9 bases and J by 2 bases, with 10 bases left in between. In the study's own analysis: Estimation of nucleated cell counts relied on the amplification of reference gene primers. Profiled with immunoSEQ multiplex PCR; TCRdb holds only in-frame clones, not every one. V and J calls and clone size are copied from that table; D and trimming were computed from the DNA. The table lists about 93,000 clones, under 90% of them singletons. Seattle patients were enrolled during active infection and followed longitudinally.

The receptor was isolated from a man in his fifties or sixties with COVID-19, enrolled during active disease. The V call is TRBV10-3, the J call TRBJ1-2, with a weak D call TRBD1 (5 bases). The sample consisted of peripheral blood. CDR3 DNA: TGTGCCATTCAGGGATCCAACTATGGCTACACCTTC. Its protein product is CAIQGSNYGYTF.